The 31 T cell receptor beta chains below come from one sample, sequenced in a study of molecular identifiers for immune sequencing clone quantification. Each CDR3 protein gets one entry after TCRdb re-called the PCR reads with MiXCR. The profile covers around 460,000 distinct CDR3 sequences, with over 20% appearing a single time and around 0.84% taken by the ten largest. The sequenced sample consisted of naive CD8+ T cells from blood, with Jurkat cell RNA spiked in. Stated subset: FACS-sorted CD8+CD4-CCR7+CD45RA+ naive T cells. The receptors here all came from a human donor in good health. Some libraries in this study had Jurkat cell RNA spiked in.

This clonotype was recorded many times. The rearrangement uses TRBV7-8 and TRBJ2-7, with 7 bases aligning to TRBD1. Germline V gene sequence: CDR1 SGHVS, CDR2 FQNEAQ. This CDR3 has 16 residues. The junction had 11 bases not matched to a gene; V was cut back by 5 bases and J by 1 base. DNA of the CDR3: TGTGCCAGCAGCCCAAAAGCCGGGACAGCTTCCTACGAGCAGTACTTC. Its protein product is CASSPKAGTASYEQYF. Looking up the rest from reference TRBV7-8 and TRBJ2-7 gives the full variable domain: GAGVSQSPRYKVAKRGQDVALRCDPISGHVSLFWYQQALGQGPEFLTYFQNEAQLDKSGLPSDRFFAERPEGSVSTLKIQRTQQEDSAVYLCASSPKAGTASYEQYFGPGTRLTVT.

Notes on this clonotype: Possible read error: a much larger clone is one base away. CDR3 sequence: CASRGNGEPFF. As DNA, the CDR3 is TGTGCCAGCAGGGGGAACGGGGAGCCGTTTTTT. The genes are TRBV7-8 and TRBJ2-2, with D perhaps matching TRBD2 (5 bases). The CDR3 runs 11 residues. Germline V gene lookup returns CDR1 SGHVS and CDR2 FQNEAQ.

This clonotype was seen only a few times. A much larger clonotype is one base distant, so this may be a read error. The V and J genes are TRBV7-9 and TRBJ1-3; no firm D call. Germline V gives CDR1 SEHNR, CDR2 FQNEAQ (reference sequence). V was cut by 5 bases and J by 0 bases, with 11 bases left in between. This CDR3 comprises 15 residues. This CDR3 reads CASSTPLGSGNTIYF. DNA of the CDR3: TGTGCCAGCAGCACCCCCCTGGGCTCTGGAAACACCATATATTTT.

This clonotype was counted a few times. The chain combines TRBV14 with TRBJ2-1; D unresolved. Deletions cut 4 bases from V and 8 bases from J, with 12 bases between. This CDR3 spans 13 amino acids. Per germline, CDR1 SGHDN and CDR2 FVKESK. CDR3 DNA sequence: TGTGCCAGCAGCCCCTTAAGAACCCATGAGCAGTTCTTC. This translates into CASSPLRTHEQFF.

The J gene is TRBJ2-4, the V gene TRBV5-1; TRBD2 matches at 10 bases. The germline gives CDR1 SGHRS, CDR2 YFSETQ. V dropped 3 bases and J dropped 8; count of bases not matched to a gene: 8. The CDR3 covers 15 residues. This chain's CDR3 is CASSSSGSSVDIQYF. As DNA, the CDR3 is TGCGCCAGCAGCTCTAGCGGGAGCTCGGTGGACATTCAGTACTTC.

This clonotype has a count of ten or more. V usage is TRBV14 and J usage is TRBJ2-3, with 8 positions matching TRBD2. After removal of 0 bases from V and 0 bases from J, the junction contained 5 bases not matched to a gene. Germline V gives CDR1 SGHDN, CDR2 FVKESK. This CDR3 contains 17 residues. CDR3 sequence: CASSQESSGRSTDTQYF. CDR3 bases: TGTGCCAGCAGCCAAGAGTCTAGCGGGCGTAGCACAGATACGCAGTATTTT.

The chain couples TRBV11-2 to TRBJ2-5, with 13 positions matching TRBD2. The CDR3 consists of 17 residues. The ends lost 4 bases at V and 10 bases at J; junction bases unmatched: 15. CDR1 and CDR2 (germline): SGHAT, FQNNGV. This CDR3 is CASSSAPGLAGRVDQYF. The DNA for the CDR3 is TGTGCCAGCAGCTCTGCACCGGGACTAGCGGGAAGAGTCGACCAGTACTTC.

This clonotype was counted only a few times. This chain uses TRBV7-6 with TRBJ2-1, with TRBD1 identical over 7 bases. The CDR3 contains 14 residues. V shed 2 bases and J 5 bases; nucleotides not matched to a gene: 3. Germline lookup yields CDR1 SGHVS and CDR2 FNYEAQ. The CDR3 coding sequence is TGTGCCAGCAGCTTACGGGACAGTGACAATGAGCAGTTCTTC. Its translation: CASSLRDSDNEQFF.

Concerning this clonotype itself: Because the CDR3 is missing its conserved closing phenylalanine or tryptophan, this is likely a read error. The chain carries TRBV7-7 and TRBJ2-2, with D tentatively TRBD2 (5 bases). The CDR3 covers 20 residues. V lost 5 bases and J 1 base, leaving 26 bases between the germline ends. CDR1 and CDR2 (germline): SSHAT, FNYEAQ (reference sequence). The CDR3 nucleotides read TGTGCCAGCAGCCATATCGAGCGGCTGGCAGAGAGAAAGAACACCGGGGAGCTGTTTCTT. Residues: CASSHIERLAERKNTGELFL.

This clonotype has only one observation. Just one base apart from a much larger clone, this may be a read error. The chain joins TRBV2 to TRBJ1-1; D not certain. The germline V and J ends were trimmed by 8 bases and 4 bases, with 11 bases remaining between them. Germline assignment: CDR1 SNHLY and CDR2 FYNNEI. This CDR3 contains 12 residues. The CDR3 loop is CASEDGITEAFF. The CDR3 region has the DNA TGTGCCAGCGAGGACGGGATCACTGAAGCTTTCTTT.

This clonotype was detected only a few times. V usage is TRBV5-1 and J usage is TRBJ2-1, with D unclear. The germline V gene has CDR1 SGHRS and CDR2 YFSETQ. This CDR3 has 14 amino acids. V lost 6 bases, J lost 0 bases, and 10 bases lay in between. CDR3 protein: CASKDDFSYNEQFF. CDR3 bases: TGCGCCAGCAAGGATGATTTCTCCTACAATGAGCAGTTCTTC.

The chain recombines TRBV5-4 with TRBJ2-2, with D uncertain. The CDR3 totals 14 residues. Germline loops: CDR1 SGHNT, CDR2 YYREEE (reference sequence). V dropped 2 bases and J dropped 6 bases, with 11 bases sitting between them. The CDR3 DNA sequence: TGTGCCAGCAGCTTTATGGGTGTGCCCGGGGAGCTGTTTTTT. The encoded protein is CASSFMGVPGELFF.

This clonotype occurred many times. This chain joins TRBV29-1 and TRBJ1-4; the D is unclear. V was shortened by 6 bases and J by 1 base, with 6 bases between the two germline ends. Germline V gives CDR1 SQVTM, CDR2 ANQGSEA. The CDR3 extends over 12 amino acids. DNA of the CDR3: TGCAGCGTGAGCGAAACTAATGAAAAACTGTTTTTT. Translating it yields CSVSETNEKLFF.

V is TRBV30 and J is TRBJ1-1; D not resolved. The germline V and J ends were trimmed by 0 bases and 7 bases, with 9 bases remaining between them. The V gene's germline CDR1 is GTSNPN and CDR2 SVGIG (reference sequence). The CDR3 is 12 residues long. The CDR3: CAWSVSHIEAFF. In nucleotides, the CDR3 is TGTGCCTGGAGTGTTAGTCATATTGAAGCTTTCTTT.

The V call is TRBV5-6, the J call TRBJ2-1; the D gene is possibly TRBD1 (7 bases). The germline gives CDR1 SGHDT, CDR2 YYEEEE. V lost 2 bases and J lost 2, with 20 bases in between. There are 18 residues in the CDR3. In DNA, the CDR3 is TGTGCCAGCAGCTTTAGTTTCGGCGCGGGACAGACCTACAATGAGCAGTTCTTC. Translated: CASSFSFGAGQTYNEQFF.

As to this clonotype: Being one base from a much bigger clone, this may be a read error. The chain links TRBV5-1 to TRBJ1-1; tentatively, D is TRBD1 (6 bases). Germline V gives CDR1 SGHRS, CDR2 YFSETQ. This CDR3 spans 15 amino acids. Trimming pared 6 bases from V and 0 bases from J, leaving 15 bases between. The CDR3 bases are TGCGCCAGCATTGGGGGGGCAGGGATGAACACTGAAGCTTTCTTT. This gives the protein CASIGGAGMNTEAFF.

At least ten counts were recorded for this clonotype. The V call is TRBV12-5, the J call TRBJ1-5; D ambiguous. There are 15 residues in the CDR3. The germline V gene has CDR1 LGHNT and CDR2 FRNRAP. Trimming took 2 bases from V and 0 from J, leaving 8 bases between them. The CDR3 sequence: CASGLSVDSNQPQHF. The DNA of the CDR3 is TGTGCTAGTGGTTTGTCAGTAGATAGCAATCAGCCCCAGCATTTT.

This clonotype was seen at least ten times. The rearrangement links TRBV6-2 or TRBV6-3 to TRBJ2-7, with a possible D match to TRBD2 (6 bases). The CDR3 length is 15 residues. From germline, CDR1 is MNHEY and CDR2 SVGEGT. V was pared by 7 bases and J by 5 bases, with 21 bases between. The CDR3 DNA follows: TGTGCCAGCACCCATGCCCGGCTAGCGCGGGACGAGCAGTACTTC. As protein: CASTHARLARDEQYF.

As to this clonotype: A much larger clone is a single base away; this may be a read error. This chain uses TRBV29-1 with TRBJ2-2, with D maybe TRBD2 (5 bases). The CDR3 runs to 11 residues. Germline lookup yields CDR1 SQVTM and CDR2 ANQGSEA. DNA of the CDR3: TGCAGCGTTCTACGATCCGGGGAGCTGTCTTTT. This encodes CSVLRSGELSF.

This clonotype was picked up a small number of times. The chain recombines TRBV4-3 with TRBJ2-6; 8 bases match TRBD1. The CDR3 runs 19 residues. Trimming at V came to 3 bases and at J to 3 bases, leaving 13 bases not matched to a gene. Germline lookup yields CDR1 LGHNA and CDR2 YSLEER. For the CDR3, the DNA is TGCGCCAGCAGCCAGGAGAGGATGACAGGGGTGTTTGGGGCCAACGTCCTGACTTTC. Translation gives CASSQERMTGVFGANVLTF.

As concerns this clonotype: A read error may be the cause here, since a much bigger clone is one base away. The chain combines TRBV28 with TRBJ1-1; no firm D call. V was cut by 5 bases and J by 3 bases, with 13 bases left in between. The germline gives CDR1 MDHEN, CDR2 SYDVKM. The CDR3 spans 14 residues. The CDR3 spells CASSPRIDHTEAFF. In DNA, the CDR3 is TGTGCCAGCAGTCCCCGGATAGACCACACTGAAGCTTTCTTT.

This clonotype was counted a few times. The chain joins TRBV25-1 to TRBJ2-3; weak D call: TRBD2 (6 bases). The V end lost 0 bases, the J end lost 4 bases, and 11 bases lay between the germline ends. The CDR3 spans 15 residues. Germline-derived CDR1 and CDR2 are MGHDK and SYGVNS. CDR3 loop: CASSEYGGGADTQYF. CDR3 DNA sequence: TGTGCCAGCAGTGAATATGGTGGAGGGGCAGATACGCAGTATTTT.

There are many counts of this clonotype. This sequence joins TRBV27 and TRBJ1-5, with D possibly being TRBD1 (5 bases). This CDR3 spans 16 amino acids. Trimming left V 3 bases short and J 0 bases short, with 12 bases between. Germline CDR1 MNHEY, CDR2 SMNVEV (reference sequence). The CDR3 DNA follows: TGTGCCAGCAGTTTTAGGGTCGGGGGTAGCAATCAGCCCCAGCATTTT. This sequence encodes CASSFRVGGSNQPQHF.

This clonotype was counted only a few times. The chain couples TRBV6-5 to TRBJ2-2; 7 nucleotides match TRBD2. V shed 4 bases, J shed 0 bases, and the junction held 17 bases outside the gene matches. Germline values: CDR1 MNHEY, CDR2 SVGAGI. The CDR3 covers 20 residues. The CDR3 sequence is CASSSLLGGPLPANTGELFF. The DNA for the CDR3 is TGTGCCAGCAGTTCCCTTTTGGGAGGGCCCCTACCAGCGAACACCGGGGAGCTGTTTTTT.

Comment on this clonotype: A much larger clone sits a single nucleotide away, making a read error possible. This chain uses TRBV28 with TRBJ2-7; D is unresolved. This CDR3 has 14 residues. Germline values: CDR1 MDHEN, CDR2 SYDVKM. CDR3 in amino acids: CASRKVRYGYGQYF. Written as DNA, the CDR3 is TGTGCCAGCAGAAAAGTCCGGTACGGCTACGGGCAGTACTTC.

The table lists this clonotype with many counts. The rearrangement links TRBV20-1 to TRBJ2-6; 9 bases map to TRBD1. Germline V CDR1 and CDR2: DFQATT, SNEGSKA (reference sequence). Germline trimming cut 5 bases from V and 2 bases from J; bases unmatched to any gene: 13. The CDR3 covers 18 residues. CDR3 nucleotide sequence: TGCAGTGCTCCTACCTTTGGACAGGGGTTTGCTGGGGCCAACGTCCTGACTTTC. Translating it yields CSAPTFGQGFAGANVLTF.

The chain combines TRBV6-6 with TRBJ2-2; D perhaps matches TRBD1 (5 bases). The CDR3 consists of 14 residues. Germline values: CDR1 MNHNY, CDR2 SVGAGI (reference sequence). V was cut by 2 bases and J by 4 bases, with 8 bases left in between. The CDR3 DNA reads as TGTGCCAGCAGTTACATTGGGGCCACCGGGGAGCTGTTTTTT. Translated: CASSYIGATGELFF.

The chain combines TRBV19 with TRBJ1-5, with D perhaps TRBD1 (6 bases). CDR1 and CDR2 (germline): LNHDA, SQIVND (reference sequence). This CDR3 has 15 amino acids. V was cut by 8 bases and J by 2 bases, with 16 bases left in between. CDR3 in amino acids: CASGFGAGGNQPQHF. CDR3 bases: TGTGCCAGTGGTTTTGGGGCAGGGGGCAATCAGCCCCAGCATTTT.

This clonotype was observed many times. This sequence joins TRBV12-5 and TRBJ2-3; 8 bases are a match to TRBD2. Germline V CDR1 and CDR2: LGHNT, FRNRAP. J lost 3 bases, V lost 1 base, and 9 bases had no gene match. The CDR3 totals 17 residues. For the CDR3, the DNA is TGTGCTAGTGGTTTGGAAACCGGGACTAGAGTTACAGATACGCAGTATTTT. It codes for CASGLETGTRVTDTQYF.

This clonotype occurred a few times. This sequence joins TRBV9 and TRBJ1-1; weak D call: TRBD1 (6 bases). From germline, CDR1 is SGDLS and CDR2 YYNGEE. V lost 0 bases and J lost 6, with 9 bases in between. The CDR3 totals 13 residues. The CDR3, as DNA: TGTGCCAGCAGCGTAGGCGGGGGCTCTGAAGCTTTCTTT. Amino acid sequence: CASSVGGGSEAFF.

The chain uses TRBV19 and TRBJ1-1; D unresolved. Germline CDR1 is LNHDA and CDR2 is SQIVND (reference sequence). The CDR3 has 13 residues. The ends were cut back, 2 bases at V and 1 base at J, with 5 bases in the middle. The CDR3 region is CASSIFGNTEAFF. The DNA for the CDR3 is TGTGCCAGTAGTATATTTGGGAACACTGAAGCTTTCTTT.